This is a list of T cell receptor beta chains from one sample in a study of cytomegalovirus exposure and HLA in healthy donors. Assay used: immunoSEQ multiplex PCR; TCRdb lists only in-frame clones, some missing. Counted here are about 87,000 clones, 74% occurring once; the ten biggest clones make up 20% to 25%. The sample taken for sequencing was PBMCs. The receptor set was obtained from a man aged 25 to 45 in good health and CMV-seropositive. Each CDR3 is given with its conserved first and last residue. The D gene is left open where the match is weak. A row's size may be missing; if present it is once, few, many or a size class.

J gene	V gene	D gene	clone size	CDR3 protein	CDR3 DNA
TRBJ2-7	TRBV7-9	NA	few	CASSFRQDPTYEQYF	TGTGCCAGCAGCTTCCGACAGGACCCCACCTACGAGCAGTACTTC
TRBJ2-7	TRBV6-5	TRBD1	few	CASSYSRGTGVNEQYF	TGTGCCAGCAGTTACTCTAGGGGGACAGGGGTCAACGAGCAGTACTTC
TRBJ2-7	TRBV4-1	NA	NA	CASSHSSPDNSYEQYF	TGCGCCAGCAGCCACTCGTCCCCGGACAACTCCTACGAGCAGTACTTC
TRBJ1-4	TRBV19	NA	NA	CASSIVQGRQEKLFF	TGTGCCAGTAGTATAGTCCAGGGGCGCCAGGAAAAACTGTTTTTT
TRBJ2-1	TRBV7-8	NA	NA	CASSSNLRQFF	TGTGCCAGCAGCTCCAATCTGCGGCAGTTCTTC
TRBJ1-2	TRBV5-4	NA	NA	CASRGGDYGYPF	TGTGCCAGCAGGGGCGGCGACTATGGCTACCCCTTC
TRBJ2-1	TRBV27	NA	once	CASRLGGAYNEQFF	TGTGCCAGCAGACTGGGAGGCGCCTACAATGAGCAGTTCTTC
TRBJ2-7	TRBV30	TRBD1	NA	CAWSPGGQGAHEQYF	TGTGCCTGGAGCCCTGGGGGACAGGGGGCGCACGAGCAGTACTTC
TRBJ2-5	TRBV7-9	TRBD1	few	CASSLSGGSKTQYF	TGTGCCAGCAGCTTATCAGGGGGCTCAAAGACCCAGTACTTC
TRBJ1-4	TRBV4-1	NA	NA	CASSLKAGAGVSIWKEKLFF	TGCGCCAGCAGCCTAAAAGCGGGGGCAGGAGTCTCTATCTGGAAGGAAAAACTGTTTTTT
TRBJ2-5	TRBV29-1	NA	NA	CSGTLSEETQYF	TGCAGCGGGACTCTGAGCGAAGAGACCCAGTACTTC
TRBJ2-7	TRBV5-4	TRBD2	NA	CASSLRTSGPEQYF	TGTGCCAGCAGCTTGAGGACTAGCGGGCCTGAGCAGTACTTC
TRBJ1-2	TRBV10-3	TRBD1	once	CAISATGGNYGYTF	TGTGCCATCAGTGCTACAGGGGGCAACTATGGCTACACCTTC
TRBJ2-7	TRBV10-2	TRBD2	NA	CASVMGTSLDEQYF	TGCGCCAGCGTTATGGGGACTAGCCTCGACGAGCAGTACTTC
TRBJ1-1	TRBV9	NA	NA	CASSPRLKGSGEAFF	TGTGCCAGCAGCCCCCGCCTCAAGGGTAGCGGTGAAGCTTTCTTT
TRBJ1-2	TRBV28	NA	NA	CASSRNFVEGGSYTF	TGTGCCAGCAGTCGAAATTTCGTGGAGGGTGGGTCCTACACCTTC
TRBJ2-7	TRBV10-3	NA	NA	CASTRDGGAEQYF	TGTGCCAGCACCCGGGACGGGGGTGCGGAACAGTACTTC
TRBJ1-5	TRBV6-1	NA	once	CASRKEGWSNQPQHF	TGTGCCAGCAGGAAGGAGGGTTGGAGCAATCAGCCCCAGCATTTT
TRBJ2-1	TRBV6-4	TRBD2	NA	CASSSSGGANEQFF	TGTGCCAGCAGTTCTAGCGGGGGGGCGAATGAGCAGTTCTTC
TRBJ1-1	TRBV6-5	TRBD1	NA	CASSDSTGVNTEAFF	TGTGCCAGCAGTGACTCAACAGGGGTGAACACTGAAGCTTTCTTT
TRBJ1-4	TRBV28	NA	NA	CASKMGGVQVGEKLFF	TGTGCCAGCAAAATGGGGGGGGTCCAGGTCGGTGAAAAACTGTTTTTT
TRBJ2-1	TRBV7-9	NA	NA	CASNSLGEQFF	TGTGCCAGCAATAGCTTGGGTGAGCAGTTCTTC
TRBJ2-1	TRBV6-6	NA	NA	CASSYAEVNYNEQFF	TGTGCCAGCAGTTACGCCGAGGTAAACTACAATGAGCAGTTCTTC
TRBJ1-3	TRBV11-2	NA	NA	CASSLDGSGGRGNTIYF	TGTGCCAGCAGCTTAGATGGTTCGGGGGGCAGAGGAAACACCATATATTTT